The 22 T cell receptor beta chains listed next were all sequenced from one sample in a study of shared clonotypes between healthy human individuals. Sequencing used immunoSEQ multiplex PCR; TCRdb keeps in-frame clones, though not all of them. The repertoire holds around 370,000 clones, roughly 96% seen once, with about 0.32% in the top ten. The sample was memory CD8+ T cells sorted from blood. Sample subset: CD45RO+ cells pooled with CCR7-negative TemRA cells. These receptors were collected from a man aged 25 to 45 in good health.

The chain is built from TRBV15 and TRBJ2-3; D unclear. The V gene's germline CDR1 is LNHNV and CDR2 YYDKDF (reference sequence). This CDR3 spans 14 amino acids. V shed 1 base and J shed 2 bases, with 7 bases lying between them. The CDR3 DNA reads TGTGCCACCAGCAGAGCAGTAGACACAGATACGCAGTATTTT. This codes for CATSRAVDTDTQYF.

V gene TRBV5-1 combines with J gene TRBJ1-2, with a weak D call TRBD1 (5 bases). V lost 4 bases and J lost 4, with 20 bases in between. The CDR3 sequence is 16 residues long. The germline gives CDR1 SGHRS, CDR2 YFSETQ. CDR3 amino acids: CASSPNPTGRSYGYTF. CDR3 DNA: TGCGCCAGCAGCCCGAATCCCACAGGAAGGTCCTATGGCTACACCTTC.

The chain uses TRBV2 and TRBJ2-7; perhaps TRBD2 as D (5 bases). The CDR3 is made up of 15 amino acids. V lost 8 bases to trimming and J lost 0 bases, with 17 bases between them. Looked up from germline, CDR1 is SNHLY and CDR2 is FYNNEI. This CDR3 reads CASGGLAFSSYEQYF. The CDR3 DNA sequence: TGTGCCAGCGGCGGGCTAGCCTTCAGCTCCTACGAGCAGTACTTC.

The V gene is TRBV2, the J gene TRBJ2-3; possible D gene TRBD1, 5 bases. Trimming cost V 5 bases and J 1 base, with 16 bases left between them. The V gene's germline CDR1 is SNHLY and CDR2 FYNNEI. This CDR3 contains 16 residues. CDR3 nucleotides: TGTGCCAGCAGTACACTCTGGGGCCCCCGCACAGATACGCAGTATTTT. This translates into CASSTLWGPRTDTQYF.

The chain joins TRBV10-3 to TRBJ2-7; 10 nucleotides line up with TRBD2. Germline trimming cut 6 bases from V and 0 bases from J; bases unmatched to any gene: 8. The CDR3 spans 16 residues. CDR1 ENHRY and CDR2 SYGVKD come from the germline V gene. The CDR3 bases are TGTGCCATCAGGGGGGGGACTAGCGCGAGCTCCTACGAGCAGTACTTC. Protein sequence: CAIRGGTSASSYEQYF.

The V gene is TRBV18, the J gene TRBJ2-1, with unresolved D. V shed 4 bases and J shed 1 base, with 5 bases lying between them. The CDR3 has 13 residues. Per germline, CDR1 KGHSH and CDR2 LQKENI. CDR3 sequence: CASSHKSYNEQFF. In DNA, the CDR3 is TGTGCCAGCTCACACAAGTCCTACAATGAGCAGTTCTTC.

The V call is TRBV27, the J call TRBJ2-2; weak D call: TRBD1 (6 bases). This CDR3 has 16 amino acids. CDR1 is MNHEY, CDR2 SMNVEV, per germline (reference sequence). V was pared by 7 bases and J by 1 base, with 16 bases between. In DNA form, the CDR3 reads TGTGCCAGCACACGAGTCCAGGGGCTGAACACCGGGGAGCTGTTTTTT. It encodes CASTRVQGLNTGELFF.

The chain carries TRBV12-1 and TRBJ1-2; whether TRBD1, the table's D call, matches the DNA was not checked. TRBV12-1 is assigned pseudogene status. The CDR3 runs 16 residues. CDR3 in amino acids: CASSWTGGALNYGYTF. For the CDR3, the DNA is TGTGCCAGCAGCTGGACAGGGGGTGCATTGAACTATGGCTACACCTTC.

On this clone itself: Other DNA sequences in this specimen translate into the identical CDR3. The chain links TRBV5-4 to TRBJ2-2; TRBD2 matches 8 bases. Trimming took 0 bases from V and 0 from J; bases not matched to a gene: 1. Germline V CDR1 and CDR2: SGHNT, YYREEE (reference sequence). This CDR3 has 16 residues. The CDR3 nucleotides read TGTGCCAGCAGCTTGGAACTAGCGGCGAACACCGGGGAGCTGTTTTTT. Its translation: CASSLELAANTGELFF.

The CDR3 DNA reads as TGTGCCAGTAGTAGGAATGCGAACACTGAAGCTTTCTTT. Protein: CASSRNANTEAFF. This chain joins TRBV19 and TRBJ1-1; D unresolved. This CDR3 region has 13 residues. Trimming took 4 bases from V and 1 from J, leaving 7 bases between them. Germline CDR1 LNHDA, CDR2 SQIVND (reference sequence).

The V gene is TRBV11-2, the J gene TRBJ1-6; no clear D. V gave up 2 bases and J gave up 10 bases, with 9 bases separating them. From germline, CDR1 is SGHAT and CDR2 FQNNGV. This CDR3 contains 13 residues. CDR3 in amino acids: CASSLRSESPLHF. CDR3 nucleotides: TGTGCCAGCAGCTTAAGATCGGAATCACCCCTCCACTTT.

In this sample, this clone turned up once. The V gene is TRBV27, the J gene TRBJ2-3; 12 bases map to TRBD2. The junction had 6 bases not matched to a gene; V was cut back by 6 bases and J by 2 bases. The germline gives CDR1 MNHEY, CDR2 SMNVEV (reference sequence). The CDR3 has 16 residues. CDR3 DNA: TGTGCCAGCAGCTCCGGACTAGCGGGAACCACAGATACGCAGTATTTT. This encodes CASSSGLAGTTDTQYF.

The chain combines TRBV4-2 with TRBJ2-2; 7 nucleotides align to TRBD2. CDR3 size: 15 residues. Germline lookup yields CDR1 LGHNA and CDR2 YNFKEQ. V shed 1 base and J 9 bases; nucleotides not matched to a gene: 8. The CDR3 bases are TGTGCCAGCAGCCAAGGTGGGGAGCGGGATAGGGAGCTGTTTTTT. Its protein product is CASSQGGERDRELFF.

This CDR3 is CASSPGQQISGTQYF. Here the CDR3 DNA reads TGTGCCAGCAGCCCGGGACAGCAAATAAGTGGGACCCAGTACTTC. The V gene is TRBV5-6, the J gene TRBJ2-5, with 7 positions matching TRBD1. CDR1 SGHDT and CDR2 YYEEEE come from the germline V gene. V lost 4 bases to trimming and J lost 7 bases; unmatched junction nucleotides: 13. CDR3 size: 15 residues.

The J gene is TRBJ2-1, the V gene TRBV5-1, with 7 bases identical to TRBD2. CDR1 and CDR2 (germline): SGHRS, YFSETQ. The length of the CDR3 is 15 residues. The junction had 8 bases not matched to a gene; V was cut back by 7 bases and J by 1 base. The CDR3 coding sequence is TGCGCCAGCCCTTGGGGGGGGAGGTCCTACAATGAGCAGTTCTTC. Translated, it gives CASPWGGRSYNEQFF. The full variable domain, its missing parts supplied by reference TRBV5-1 and TRBJ2-1, is KAGVTQTPRYLIKTRGQQVTLSCSPISGHRSVSWYQQTPGQGLQFLFEYFSETQRNKGNFPGRFSGRQFSNSRSEMNVSTLELGDSALYLCASPWGGRSYNEQFFGPGTRLTVL.

This rearrangement joins TRBV10-3 to TRBJ1-2, with TRBD1 identical over 7 bases. The length of the CDR3 is 15 residues. With 10 bases clipped from V and 0 bases from J, the junction kept 11 bases outside the gene matches. Per germline, CDR1 ENHRY and CDR2 SYGVKD. CDR3 sequence: CATTDRVVSNYGYTF. CDR3 coding DNA: TGTGCCACCACAGACAGGGTAGTGTCTAACTATGGCTACACCTTC.

With regard to this clone: The sample contains more than one DNA sequence encoding this CDR3. The chain uses TRBV10-3 and TRBJ2-6; no clear D gene. CDR3 size: 12 residues. Trimming pared 6 bases from V and 2 bases from J, leaving 2 bases between. Per germline, CDR1 ENHRY and CDR2 SYGVKD. DNA for the CDR3: TGTGCCATCAGCCCTGGGGCCAACGTCCTGACTTTC. Its translation: CAISPGANVLTF.

The rearrangement joins TRBV5-5 to TRBJ1-5, with no clear D. The germline CDR1 and CDR2 sequences are SGHKS and YYEKEE (reference sequence). Trimming took off 3 bases at V and 5 bases at J, with 18 bases between the two ends. This CDR3 spans 16 amino acids. Written as DNA, the CDR3 is TGTGCCAGCAGCTCGATCGTAGGGAGTGCGGATCAGCCCCAGCATTTT. This sequence encodes CASSSIVGSADQPQHF.

The chain combines TRBV5-4 with TRBJ2-3; D may be TRBD2 (6 bases). Germline CDR1 SGHNT, CDR2 YYREEE (reference sequence). The CDR3 runs to 14 residues. Trimming left V 3 bases short and J 4 bases short, with 12 bases between. The CDR3 bases are TGTGCCAGCAGCTGGACCGGGACTCCAGATACGCAGTATTTT. This gives the protein CASSWTGTPDTQYF.

This clone appeared a few times. The J gene is TRBJ1-5, the V gene TRBV10-3, with D unresolved. The CDR3 is 12 amino acids. Germline loops: CDR1 ENHRY, CDR2 SYGVKD. V was cut by 8 bases and J by 0 bases, with 5 bases left in between. The CDR3 DNA sequence: TGTGCCATCGGGTATAGCAATCAGCCCCAGCATTTT. It translates to CAIGYSNQPQHF.

The chain has TRBV9 and TRBJ1-1, with D unclear. CDR3 length: 15 residues. CDR1 SGDLS and CDR2 YYNGEE come from the germline V gene. The V end was cut by 0 bases, the J end by 2 bases, with 11 bases between. CDR3 sequence: CASSVGLGGNTEAFF. CDR3 sequence (DNA): TGTGCCAGCAGCGTAGGTCTAGGAGGCAACACTGAAGCTTTCTTT.

The chain carries TRBV5-6 and TRBJ2-1; no clear D. V shed 1 base and J shed 3 bases, with 11 bases lying between them. The CDR3 has 15 amino acids. Germline V gene data show CDR1 as SGHDT and CDR2 as YYEEEE. CDR3 DNA: TGTGCCAGCAGCTTGTGGGCTACGGACTACAATGAGCAGTTCTTC. This codes for CASSLWATDYNEQFF.